This T cell receptor (beta chain) appears in the sequencing data of a study of blood T cells in healthy people across ages. The J segment lost 0 bases and the V segment lost 4 bases, leaving 3 bases of the junction unmatched. The length of the CDR3 is 15 residues. The germline V gene encodes CDR1 MNHNY and CDR2 SVGAGI (reference sequence). Then a second PCR, running about 6 to 11 cycles, was carried out with a sample-barcoded 5' primer and a J-beta primer mix. Using its own MiXCR run on the 5' RACE reads, TCRdb lists one record per CDR3 protein. Altogether 1.5 million to 2 million distinct CDR3 sequences are present, 28% being singletons, with the ten largest covering over 7%. At least 7 million PBMCs were isolated per sample.

The TCR sequence derives from a woman younger than 45 in good health. The chain combines TRBV6-6 with TRBJ2-7, with 10 bases matching TRBD2. Input material: blood. For the CDR3, the DNA is TGTGCCAGCAGTTCCCGACTAGCGGGCTCCTACGAGCAGTACTTC. It codes for CASSSRLAGSYEQYF.